Below are 17 T cell receptor beta chains sequenced from a single sample in a study of blood T cells in healthy people across ages. The authors ran a second PCR of roughly 6 to 12 cycles using a sample-barcoded 5' primer and a J-beta primer mix. Each CDR3 protein is one row after TCRdb ran MiXCR on the 5' RACE reads. Of about a million distinct CDR3 sequences listed, roughly two fifths are singletons. The source material was blood. The receptors were gathered from a man younger than 30 in good health.

There are a few counts of this clonotype. The chain employs TRBV4-2 and TRBJ2-1; perhaps TRBD2 as D (7 bases). Germline V gene lookup returns CDR1 LGHNA and CDR2 YNFKEQ. V shed 2 bases and J shed 8 bases, with 13 bases lying between them. CDR3 length: 14 amino acids. Here the CDR3 reads CASSQPTGGDEQFF. For the CDR3, the DNA is TGTGCCAGCAGCCAACCAACGGGGGGCGATGAGCAGTTCTTC.

Of note for this clonotype: Compared with germline, one end of the junction differs, possibly owing to a read error. The chain uses TRBV27 and TRBJ1-1; D gene unclear. Germline V gives CDR1 MNHEY, CDR2 SMNVEV (reference sequence). The CDR3 covers 17 residues. DNA of the CDR3: TGTGCCAGCAGTTTTCTTCGCACTGGGGTGATGAACACTAAAGCTTTCTTT. Translated: CASSFLRTGVMNTKAFF.

The rearrangement links TRBV18 to TRBJ1-4; a weak D match, TRBD1 (5 bases). The germline gives CDR1 KGHSH, CDR2 LQKENI. The length of the CDR3 is 18 residues. The V gene lost 2 bases and the J gene lost 1 base, with 17 bases spanning the gap. CDR3 coding DNA: TGTGCCAGCTCACCAACCGCAACAGTGGGGGGAACTAATGAAAAACTGTTTTTT. Protein product: CASSPTATVGGTNEKLFF.

CDR3 loop: CASSKRQGGNEQFF. CDR3 sequence (DNA): TGTGCCAGCAGCAAACGACAGGGTGGGAATGAGCAGTTCTTC. This chain links TRBV5-6 with TRBJ2-1, with 7 positions matching TRBD1. The length of the CDR3 is 14 residues. Germline V gives CDR1 SGHDT, CDR2 YYEEEE. With 4 bases clipped from V and 7 bases from J, the junction kept 8 bases outside the gene matches.

Concerning this clonotype: A much larger clone lies a single base off, so this may be a read error. The gene calls are TRBV20-1 and TRBJ2-1; no clear D gene. Germline CDR1 is DFQATT and CDR2 is SNEGSKA (reference sequence). The ends were cut back, 5 bases at V and 12 bases at J, with 14 bases in the middle. CDR3 length equals 11 residues. The CDR3 reads CSARTSDGQFF. For the CDR3, the DNA is TGCAGTGCTCGTACTTCGGATGGGCAGTTCTTC.

The gene calls are TRBV3-1 and TRBJ2-7, with 11 bases matching TRBD2. The CDR3 covers 14 residues. Per germline, CDR1 LGHDT and CDR2 YNNKEL (reference sequence). Germline trimming cut 4 bases from V and 3 bases from J; bases unmatched to any gene: 2. CDR3 nucleotide sequence: TGTGCCAGCAGCCCTAGCGGGGGGCTCTACGAGCAGTACTTC. It encodes CASSPSGGLYEQYF.

The rearrangement uses TRBV11-2 and TRBJ2-5, with D possibly TRBD2 on 5 matching bases. The CDR3 covers 12 residues. The V end was cut by 7 bases, the J end by 4 bases, with 10 bases between. The V gene's germline CDR1 is SGHAT and CDR2 FQNNGV. The DNA for the CDR3 is TGTGCCAGCACCATAGGAGGAGAGACCCAGTACTTC. Translated, it gives CASTIGGETQYF.

This clonotype was detected a few times. The V and J genes are TRBV5-1 and TRBJ1-1, with D unclear. Deletions cut 0 bases from V and 3 bases from J, with 9 bases between. Germline loops: CDR1 SGHRS, CDR2 YFSETQ. The CDR3 spans 14 residues. The CDR3 sequence is CASSLVVGDTEAFF. The CDR3 DNA reads TGCGCCAGCAGCTTGGTAGTTGGGGACACTGAAGCTTTCTTT.

This clonotype was found a few times. The chain joins TRBV12-3 or TRBV12-4 to TRBJ1-1; D gene ambiguous. Trimming took 2 bases from V and 4 from J, leaving 11 bases between them. CDR3 length: 14 amino acids. The CDR3 region is CASSLNPPSTEAFF. As DNA, the CDR3 is TGTGCCAGCAGTTTAAATCCCCCGTCCACTGAAGCTTTCTTT.

This clonotype has more than one count but fewer than ten. The chain joins TRBV6-5 to TRBJ1-2; TRBD1 might be the D (5 bases). Germline V lookup: CDR1 MNHEY, CDR2 SVGAGI. The CDR3 consists of 14 residues. The V end lost 2 bases, the J end lost 2 bases, and 9 bases lay between the germline ends. CDR3 protein: CASSYGGPNYGYTF. DNA for the CDR3: TGTGCCAGCAGTTACGGGGGTCCGAACTATGGCTACACCTTC.

J is TRBJ2-5 and V is TRBV2, with 7 bases fitting TRBD1. Germline CDR1 is SNHLY and CDR2 is FYNNEI. V lost 3 bases and J lost 11; bases outside the gene matches: 21. There are 17 residues in the CDR3. In DNA, the CDR3 is TGTGCCAGCAGTGAGCCCAGACAGGGTTTAGGGCTCAATGAGCAGTACTTC. Its protein product is CASSEPRQGLGLNEQYF.

The rearrangement uses TRBV4-1 and TRBJ1-1; D is ambiguous. Trimming stripped 3 bases from V and 4 bases from J, with 12 bases between. Per germline, CDR1 MGHRA and CDR2 YSYEKL. The CDR3 extends over 14 amino acids. CDR3 region: CASSHLRKVTEAFF. In nucleotides, the CDR3 is TGCGCCAGCAGCCACCTCAGAAAGGTCACTGAAGCTTTCTTT.

This clonotype appeared a few times. The CDR3 region is CASSLELAATDTQYF. The CDR3 bases are TGTGCCAGCAGTCTGGAACTAGCGGCCACAGATACGCAGTATTTT. This chain connects TRBV28 to TRBJ2-3; 8 bases fit TRBD2. V shed 5 bases, J shed 2 bases, and the junction held 6 bases outside the gene matches. Germline lookup yields CDR1 MDHEN and CDR2 SYDVKM. The CDR3 has 15 amino acids.

A few counts support this clonotype. This sequence joins TRBV3-1 and TRBJ1-1; a weak D match, TRBD1 (6 bases). Trimming shortened V by 3 bases and J by 2 bases, and 13 bases separated the two germline ends. The length of the CDR3 is 15 residues. Germline V CDR1 and CDR2: LGHDT, YNNKEL (reference sequence). CDR3 sequence (DNA): TGTGCCAGCAGCCAGGAAGAGGGGGACAACACTGAAGCTTTCTTT. Amino acids: CASSQEEGDNTEAFF. Combining the CDR3 with reference TRBV3-1 and TRBJ1-1 gives the whole variable domain DTAVSQTPKYLVTQMGNDKSIKCEQNLGHDTMYWYKQDSKKFLKIMFSYNNKELIINETVPNRFSPKSPDKAHLNLHINSLELGDSAVYFCASSQEEGDNTEAFFGQGTRLTVV.

This clonotype was counted once. V usage is TRBV4-3 and J usage is TRBJ2-1; D is perhaps TRBD1 (8 bases). The J call may be wrong; the DNA end is better matched by TRBJ2-7. Germline V gives CDR1 LGHNA, CDR2 YSLEER. The CDR3 length is 15 residues. The CDR3 DNA is TGCGCCAGCAGCCCTTGGACAGGGAGGGGCAATGAGCAGTACTTC. It translates to CASSPWTGRGNEQYF.

There are a few counts of this clonotype. The chain uses TRBV5-1 and TRBJ2-1; 10 positions match TRBD1. Looked up from germline, CDR1 is SGHRS and CDR2 is YFSETQ. V was clipped by 5 bases and J by 5 bases; unmatched bases: 16. There are 18 residues in the CDR3. As DNA, the CDR3 is TGCGCCAGCAGGTTCACCTATCGGGACAGGGGTGCCCACAATGAGCAGTTCTTC. Translating gives CASRFTYRDRGAHNEQFF. Supplemented by reference TRBV5-1 and TRBJ2-1, the full variable domain reads KAGVTQTPRYLIKTRGQQVTLSCSPISGHRSVSWYQQTPGQGLQFLFEYFSETQRNKGNFPGRFSGRQFSNSRSEMNVSTLELGDSALYLCASRFTYRDRGAHNEQFFGPGTRLTVL.

J is TRBJ1-2 and V is TRBV6-6, with D perhaps matching TRBD1 (5 bases). There are 15 residues in the CDR3. Trimming cost V 6 bases and J 1 base, with 15 bases left between them. Germline-derived CDR1 and CDR2 are MNHNY and SVGAGI (reference sequence). This chain's CDR3 is CASRTTGYLNYGYTF. Here the CDR3 DNA reads TGTGCCAGCAGAACTACAGGATACCTTAACTATGGCTACACCTTC.